This T cell receptor beta chain was captured by sequencing in a study of read filtering for tumor transcriptome and immune sequencing. Background on the study: Patients were around 17 male and some 13 female, mean age about 65 years, range roughly 45 to 85. Regarding the study as a whole: Compared with RNA-seq, IR-seq gave much higher clonotype depth and reliability.

This library used roughly 400 ng RNA and molecular barcoded adaptors spanning alpha/delta and beta/gamma chains. One entry per CDR3 protein results from TCRdb running MiXCR on the reads. The table records roughly 93,000 distinct CDR3 sequences, around a fifth of them present only once. This clonotype was picked up many times. Its target is unknown. The sample consisted of a population of CD138-negative cells sorted from bone marrow. The receptor's source is a donor at least 40 years old with multiple myeloma.

The chain's CDR3 is CASATGLSNQPQHF. The CDR3 nucleotides read TGTGCCAGCGCGACAGGACTTAGCAATCAGCCCCAGCATTTT. The chain combines TRBV18 with TRBJ1-5; possibly TRBD1 for D (6 bases). The CDR3 has 14 residues. Germline loops: CDR1 KGHSH, CDR2 LQKENI. Trimming pared 8 bases from V and 0 bases from J, leaving 11 bases between.